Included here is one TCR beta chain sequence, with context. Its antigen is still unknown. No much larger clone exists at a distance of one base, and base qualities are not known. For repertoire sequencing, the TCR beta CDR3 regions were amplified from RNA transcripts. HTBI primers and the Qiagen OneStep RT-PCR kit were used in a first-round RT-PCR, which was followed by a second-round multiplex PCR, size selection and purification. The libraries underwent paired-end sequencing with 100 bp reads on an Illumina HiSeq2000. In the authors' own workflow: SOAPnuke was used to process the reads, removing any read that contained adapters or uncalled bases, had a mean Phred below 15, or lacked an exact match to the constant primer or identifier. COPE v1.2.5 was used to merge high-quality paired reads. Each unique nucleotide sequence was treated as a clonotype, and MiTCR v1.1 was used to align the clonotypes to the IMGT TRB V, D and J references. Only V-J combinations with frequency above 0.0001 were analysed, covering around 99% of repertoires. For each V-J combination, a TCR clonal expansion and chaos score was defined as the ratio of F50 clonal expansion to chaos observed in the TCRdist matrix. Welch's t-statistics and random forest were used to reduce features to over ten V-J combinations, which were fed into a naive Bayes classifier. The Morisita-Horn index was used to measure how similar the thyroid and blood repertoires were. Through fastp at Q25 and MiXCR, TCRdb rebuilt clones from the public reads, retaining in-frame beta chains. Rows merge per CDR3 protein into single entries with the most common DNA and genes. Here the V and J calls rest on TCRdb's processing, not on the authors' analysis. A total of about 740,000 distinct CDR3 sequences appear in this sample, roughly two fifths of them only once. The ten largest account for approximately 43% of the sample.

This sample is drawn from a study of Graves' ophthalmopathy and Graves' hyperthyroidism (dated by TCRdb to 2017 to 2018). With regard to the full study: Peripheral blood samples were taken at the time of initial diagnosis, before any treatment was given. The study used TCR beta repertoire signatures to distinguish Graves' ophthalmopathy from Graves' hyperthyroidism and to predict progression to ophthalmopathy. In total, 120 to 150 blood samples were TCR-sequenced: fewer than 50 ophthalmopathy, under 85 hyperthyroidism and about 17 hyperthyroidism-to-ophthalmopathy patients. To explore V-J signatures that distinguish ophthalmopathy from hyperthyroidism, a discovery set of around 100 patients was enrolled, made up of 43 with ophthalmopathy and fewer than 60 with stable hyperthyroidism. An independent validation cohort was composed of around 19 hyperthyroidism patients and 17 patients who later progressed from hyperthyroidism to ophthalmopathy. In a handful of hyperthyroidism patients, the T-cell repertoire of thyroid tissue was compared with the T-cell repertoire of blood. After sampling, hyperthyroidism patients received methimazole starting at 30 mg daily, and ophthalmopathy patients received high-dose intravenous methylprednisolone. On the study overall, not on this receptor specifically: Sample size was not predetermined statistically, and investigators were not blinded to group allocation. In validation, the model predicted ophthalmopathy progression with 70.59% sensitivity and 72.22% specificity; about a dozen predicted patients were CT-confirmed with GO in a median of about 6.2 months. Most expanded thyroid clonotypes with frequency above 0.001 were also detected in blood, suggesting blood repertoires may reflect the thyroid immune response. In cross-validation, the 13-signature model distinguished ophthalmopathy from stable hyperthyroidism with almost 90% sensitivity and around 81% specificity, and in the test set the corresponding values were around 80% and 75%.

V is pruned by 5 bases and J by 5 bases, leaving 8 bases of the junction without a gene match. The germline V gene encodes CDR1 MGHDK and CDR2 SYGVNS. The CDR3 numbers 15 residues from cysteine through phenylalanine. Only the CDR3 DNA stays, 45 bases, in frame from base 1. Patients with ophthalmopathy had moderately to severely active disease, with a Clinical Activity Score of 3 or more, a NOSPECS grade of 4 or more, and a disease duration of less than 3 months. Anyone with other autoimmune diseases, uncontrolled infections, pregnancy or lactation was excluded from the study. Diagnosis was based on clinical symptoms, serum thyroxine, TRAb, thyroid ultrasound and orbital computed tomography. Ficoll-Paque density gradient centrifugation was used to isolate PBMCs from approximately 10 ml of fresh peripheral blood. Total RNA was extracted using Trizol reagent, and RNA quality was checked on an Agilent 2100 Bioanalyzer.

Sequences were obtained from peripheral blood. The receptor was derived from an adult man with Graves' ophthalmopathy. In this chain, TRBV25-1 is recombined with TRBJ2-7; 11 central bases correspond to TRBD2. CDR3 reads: CASSQPGLADDEQYF. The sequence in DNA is TGTGCCAGCAGTCAACCGGGACTAGCGGACGACGAGCAGTACTTC.